The 29 T cell receptor beta chains reported below all come from one sample, sequenced in a study of cytotoxic CD8 clonotypes in ibrutinib-treated CLL. Sequencing was performed with immunoSEQ multiplex PCR; in TCRdb, only in-frame clones are kept and a portion is missing. Among approximately 90,000 clones listed, roughly three quarters were seen once. This material consisted of PBMCs, taken after 24 months of ibrutinib treatment. Receptors were obtained from a human donor with chronic lymphocytic leukemia.

V is TRBV19 and J is TRBJ2-2; D gene uncertain. This CDR3 is 15 amino acids long. Between the trimmed V and J ends, which lost 4 bases and 0 bases, there was a span of 9 bases. Germline V gene sequence: CDR1 LNHDA, CDR2 SQIVND (reference sequence). CDR3 bases: TGTGCCAGTAGTAAATCTCGATCGAACACCGGGGAGCTGTTTTTT. It yields the protein CASSKSRSNTGELFF.

The V gene is TRBV15, the J gene TRBJ2-1, with 9 bases lining up with TRBD2. CDR1 is LNHNV, CDR2 YYDKDF, per germline (reference sequence). Trimming took 2 bases from V and 9 from J; bases not matched to a gene: 8. The CDR3 length is 15 residues. CDR3 DNA sequence: TGTGCCACCAGCAGATCCCCAGCGGGAGGTGCTGAGCAGTTCTTC. This sequence encodes CATSRSPAGGAEQFF.

The chain employs TRBV5-6 and TRBJ1-3; D not certain. This CDR3 has 15 residues. CDR1 and CDR2 from the germline V gene are SGHDT and YYEEEE. V was trimmed by 1 base and J by 7 bases, leaving 15 bases between them. CDR3 nucleotides: TGTGCCAGCAGCTTGAGTGTTGCGGACCCCAACACCATATATTTT. Amino acid sequence: CASSLSVADPNTIYF. The variable domain in full, completed from reference TRBV5-6 and TRBJ1-3, reads DAGVTQSPTHLIKTRGQQVTLRCSPKSGHDTVSWYQQALGQGPQFIFQYYEEEERQRGNFPDRFSGHQFPNYSSELNVNALLLGDSALYLCASSLSVADPNTIYFGEGSWLTVV.

This clone was recorded only once. J is TRBJ1-2 and V is TRBV29-1; D is unresolved. CDR1 and CDR2 from the germline V gene are SQVTM and ANQGSEA. This CDR3 region has 12 residues. Trimming removed 1 base from V and 8 bases from J, with 11 bases in between. The CDR3: CSVEVGTIGYTF. Here the CDR3 DNA reads TGCAGCGTTGAAGTGGGAACTATCGGCTACACCTTC.

This chain links TRBV7-9 with TRBJ2-5, with D perhaps TRBD2 (5 bases). The length of the CDR3 is 15 residues. Germline-derived CDR1 and CDR2 are SEHNR and FQNEAQ (reference sequence). Trimming removed 5 bases at V and 1 base at J, with 14 bases between. CDR3 region: CASSHGGGLQETQYF. The CDR3, as DNA: TGTGCCAGCAGCCACGGCGGCGGACTCCAAGAGACCCAGTACTTC. The full variable domain, with the rest looked up from reference TRBV7-9 and TRBJ2-5, is DTGVSQNPRHKITKRGQNVTFRCDPISEHNRLYWYRQTLGQGPEFLTYFQNEAQLEKSRLLSDRFSAERPKGSFSTLEIQRTEQGDSAMYLCASSHGGGLQETQYFGPGTRLLVL.

This chain joins TRBV9 and TRBJ2-1; D is ambiguous. The CDR3 is 16 amino acids. V lost 3 bases, J lost 0 bases, and 13 bases lay in between. Per germline, CDR1 SGDLS and CDR2 YYNGEE. CDR3 sequence: CASSDLPLSSYNEQFF. Written as DNA, the CDR3 is TGTGCCAGCAGCGACCTACCACTAAGCTCCTACAATGAGCAGTTCTTC.

In this sample, this clone turned up once. This chain uses TRBV28 with TRBJ2-7, with 8 bases identical to TRBD2. The germline V gene encodes CDR1 MDHEN and CDR2 SYDVKM. The CDR3 is 17 residues long. The trim removed 1 base at V and 4 bases at J, leaving 12 bases unmatched. The CDR3 bases are TGTGCCAGCAGTTTATTAGGTCGGAGCGGGAGTAGGTACGAGCAGTACTTC. Encoded protein: CASSLLGRSGSRYEQYF.

The chain joins TRBV7-8 to TRBJ1-1, with a weak D call TRBD1 (6 bases). V was shortened by 2 bases and J by 5 bases, with 12 bases between the two germline ends. This CDR3 comprises 14 residues. Germline CDR1 and CDR2: SGHVS and FQNEAQ. The CDR3 loop reads CASSLTGKRTEAFF. CDR3 DNA sequence: TGTGCCAGCAGCTTAACAGGGAAGAGGACTGAAGCTTTCTTT.

V usage is TRBV28 and J usage is TRBJ1-2; possible D gene TRBD1, 5 bases. The V gene lost 6 bases and the J gene lost 8 bases, with 16 bases spanning the gap. The germline V gene has CDR1 MDHEN and CDR2 SYDVKM. The CDR3 is 13 residues long. CDR3 sequence: CASSPIRGEGYTF. CDR3 DNA sequence: TGTGCCAGCAGCCCTATCCGGGGCGAAGGCTACACCTTC.

This clone turned up a few times. The chain is built from TRBV30 and TRBJ1-1, with a weak D call TRBD1 (5 bases). Trimming removed 3 bases at V and 8 bases at J, with 7 bases between. Germline values: CDR1 GTSNPN, CDR2 SVGIG (reference sequence). This CDR3 region has 10 residues. In DNA form, the CDR3 reads TGTGCCTGGAGGGAGGGGGAAGCTTTCTTT. Protein sequence: CAWREGEAFF.

V gene TRBV28 combines with J gene TRBJ1-2; D perhaps matches TRBD1 (6 bases). The germline gives CDR1 MDHEN, CDR2 SYDVKM. The CDR3 contains 15 residues. Trimming stripped 3 bases from V and 4 bases from J, with 15 bases between. The CDR3 protein is CASSFRTVTGYGYTF. As DNA, the CDR3 is TGTGCCAGCAGTTTCAGGACAGTCACAGGCTATGGCTACACCTTC.

The chain uses TRBV5-1 and TRBJ2-7; D gene unclear. V was trimmed by 4 bases and J by 2 bases, leaving 13 bases between them. The germline V gene encodes CDR1 SGHRS and CDR2 YFSETQ. This CDR3 is 14 amino acids long. The CDR3 loop reads CASSGWPQTYEQYF. The CDR3 nucleotides are TGCGCCAGCAGCGGATGGCCCCAGACCTACGAGCAGTACTTC.

The rearrangement joins TRBV19 to TRBJ2-6, with 11 bases that match TRBD1. Per the germline V gene, CDR1 is LNHDA and CDR2 is SQIVND (reference sequence). This CDR3 contains 18 residues. V lost 6 bases to trimming and J lost 4 bases; unmatched junction nucleotides: 11. The CDR3 DNA is TGTGCCAGTAGGGCCCTCGGACAGGGGGCAGCAGGGGCCAACGTCCTGACTTTC. Translating it yields CASRALGQGAAGANVLTF.

The V call is TRBV18, the J call TRBJ1-6; D is unclear. Germline CDR1 reads KGHSH; CDR2 reads LQKENI. V lost 3 bases and J lost 5, with 14 bases in between. The CDR3 runs 16 residues. The DNA for the CDR3 is TGTGCCAGCTCACCTCCAGGAGGATTCAATAATTCACCCCTCCACTTT. This sequence encodes CASSPPGGFNNSPLHF.

This clone was counted a few times. The J gene is TRBJ1-1, the V gene TRBV7-9, with D unresolved. Trimming removed 5 bases at V and 5 bases at J, with 18 bases between. Germline CDR1 reads SEHNR; CDR2 reads FQNEAQ (reference sequence). The CDR3 totals 15 residues. CDR3 sequence reads: CASSVDWSRGTEAFF. Written as DNA, the CDR3 is TGTGCCAGCAGCGTTGACTGGAGTCGGGGAACTGAAGCTTTCTTT.

V and J are TRBV20-1 and TRBJ1-1; D is unresolved. The V gene's germline CDR1 is DFQATT and CDR2 SNEGSKA (reference sequence). This CDR3 contains 11 residues. Trimming removed 3 bases from V and 10 bases from J, with 12 bases in between. In nucleotides, the CDR3 is TGCAGTGCTAGCTGGCGGGATGGAGCTTTCTTT. This encodes CSASWRDGAFF.

The chain carries TRBV9 and TRBJ2-1; 10 bases are shared with TRBD2. The CDR3 contains 21 residues. Germline V gene data show CDR1 as SGDLS and CDR2 as YYNGEE. The V gene end was trimmed by 0 bases and the J gene end by 8 bases; junction bases not matched to a gene: 23. The CDR3 nucleotides are TGTGCCAGCAGCGTAGGTAGTAGGGCATATTGGGCTAGCGGGAGATGGGATGAGCAGTTCTTC. It codes for CASSVGSRAYWASGRWDEQFF. The variable domain in full, completed from reference TRBV9 and TRBJ2-1, reads DSGVTQTPKHLITATGQRVTLRCSPRSGDLSVYWYQQSLDQGLQFLIQYYNGEERAKGNILERFSAQQFPDLHSELNLSSLELGDSALYFCASSVGSRAYWASGRWDEQFFGPGTRLTVL.

The chain combines TRBV10-3 with TRBJ1-1; tentative D call: TRBD1 (5 bases). There are 14 residues in the CDR3. Trimming cost V 8 bases and J 5 bases, with 18 bases left between them. Germline lookup yields CDR1 ENHRY and CDR2 SYGVKD. The CDR3 loop is CAIQGPRDRTEAFF. CDR3 DNA sequence: TGTGCCATCCAGGGCCCCCGGGATAGGACTGAAGCTTTCTTT.

CDR3 in amino acids: CASSPGGLNYGYTF. CDR3 nucleotides: TGTGCCAGTAGTCCAGGGGGCCTTAACTATGGCTACACCTTC. The rearrangement links TRBV19 to TRBJ1-2, with 8 bases that match TRBD1. The ends lost 5 bases at V and 1 base at J; junction bases unmatched: 3. This CDR3 region has 14 residues. The V gene's germline CDR1 is LNHDA and CDR2 SQIVND (reference sequence). The entire variable domain, with the rest obtained from reference TRBV19 and TRBJ1-2, is as follows: DGGITQSPKYLFRKEGQNVTLSCEQNLNHDAMYWYRQDPGQGLRLIYYSQIVNDFQKGDIAEGYSVSREKKESFPLTVTSAQKNPTAFYLCASSPGGLNYGYTFGSGTRLTVV.

The chain couples TRBV11-3 to TRBJ1-6, with 7 bases lining up with TRBD1. Germline V gene lookup returns CDR1 SGHNT and CDR2 YENEEA. V shed 5 bases and J 9 bases; nucleotides not matched to a gene: 4. The CDR3 totals 13 residues. Here the CDR3 DNA reads TGTGCCAGCAGCAGGGACAGCGGTTCACCCCTCCACTTT. This codes for CASSRDSGSPLHF.

The chain employs TRBV27 and TRBJ2-7; D uncertain. CDR3 size: 13 residues. The V gene's germline CDR1 is MNHEY and CDR2 SMNVEV (reference sequence). The ends were cut back, 5 bases at V and 0 bases at J, with 8 bases in the middle. CDR3 DNA sequence: TGTGCCAGCAGTCCGGTAAGCTCCTACGAGCAGTACTTC. Translating it yields CASSPVSSYEQYF.

V usage is TRBV18 and J usage is TRBJ2-5; D is undetermined. The V end lost 3 bases, the J end lost 4 bases, and 9 bases lay between the germline ends. CDR1 KGHSH and CDR2 LQKENI come from the germline V gene. The CDR3 totals 13 residues. The CDR3 loop reads CASSPGGLETQYF. The DNA of the CDR3 is TGTGCCAGCTCACCGGGCGGCCTAGAGACCCAGTACTTC. The full variable domain, completed using reference TRBV18 and TRBJ2-5, is NAGVMQNPRHLVRRRGQEARLRCSPMKGHSHVYWYRQLPEEGLKFMVYLQKENIIDESGMPKERFSAEFPKEGPSILRIQQVVRGDSAAYFCASSPGGLETQYFGPGTRLLVL.

The chain is built from TRBV28 and TRBJ1-2; no reliable D call. Trimming pared 6 bases from V and 5 bases from J, leaving 16 bases between. Per germline, CDR1 MDHEN and CDR2 SYDVKM. CDR3 size: 14 residues. DNA for the CDR3: TGTGCCAGCAGCCGAGGCATATCTCAATATGGCTACACCTTC. Amino acid sequence: CASSRGISQYGYTF.

The chain joins TRBV29-1 to TRBJ2-7; 8 bases match TRBD2. Germline assignment: CDR1 SQVTM and CDR2 ANQGSEA. This CDR3 comprises 14 residues. Trimming removed 6 bases from V and 2 bases from J; junction bases left unmatched: 9. CDR3 loop: CSVVIAGTPYEQYF. CDR3 sequence (DNA): TGCAGCGTCGTGATAGCGGGAACTCCCTACGAGCAGTACTTC.

This sequence joins TRBV30 and TRBJ2-7; the match to TRBD2 covers 7 bases. CDR3 length: 16 residues. Germline assignment: CDR1 GTSNPN and CDR2 SVGIG (reference sequence). With 1 base clipped from V and 0 bases from J, the junction kept 9 bases outside the gene matches. CDR3 sequence: CAWSGASGRSSYEQYF. In DNA form, the CDR3 reads TGTGCCTGGAGTGGGGCTAGCGGTAGGAGCTCCTACGAGCAGTACTTC.

The CDR3 is CASSLDEAFF. The CDR3 DNA reads TGTGCCAGCAGCTTGGATGAAGCTTTCTTT. The rearrangement joins TRBV7-9 to TRBJ1-1, with D hard to call. The ends were cut back, 3 bases at V and 7 bases at J, with 3 bases in the middle. Germline CDR1 and CDR2: SEHNR and FQNEAQ (reference sequence). This CDR3 is 10 amino acids long.

The V and J genes are TRBV5-1 and TRBJ2-7; TRBD2 matches at 9 bases. CDR3 length equals 16 residues. The germline CDR1 and CDR2 sequences are SGHRS and YFSETQ. J was trimmed by 5 bases and V by 0 bases; bases with no gene match: 9. The CDR3 nucleotides are TGCGCCAGCAGCTTGGAGGCTAGCGGGATCCTGCACGAGCAGTACTTC. Encoded protein: CASSLEASGILHEQYF.

The gene calls are TRBV6-1 and TRBJ1-5; 10 bases align to TRBD1. Trimming took 4 bases from V and 6 from J; bases not matched to a gene: 6. CDR1 and CDR2 (germline): MNHNS, SASEGT. The CDR3 has 15 amino acids. CDR3 in amino acids: CASSVGTGVGQPQHF. For the CDR3, the DNA is TGTGCCAGCAGTGTAGGGACAGGGGTGGGTCAGCCCCAGCATTTT.

The CDR3 region is CASSPAGGSTDTQYF. In nucleotides, the CDR3 is TGTGCCAGCAGCCCAGCCGGGGGAAGCACAGATACGCAGTATTTT. The rearrangement links TRBV7-9 to TRBJ2-3; TRBD2 might be the D (6 bases). The CDR3 spans 15 residues. The V end was cut by 5 bases, the J end by 0 bases, with 12 bases between. In germline, CDR1 is SEHNR, CDR2 FQNEAQ (reference sequence).